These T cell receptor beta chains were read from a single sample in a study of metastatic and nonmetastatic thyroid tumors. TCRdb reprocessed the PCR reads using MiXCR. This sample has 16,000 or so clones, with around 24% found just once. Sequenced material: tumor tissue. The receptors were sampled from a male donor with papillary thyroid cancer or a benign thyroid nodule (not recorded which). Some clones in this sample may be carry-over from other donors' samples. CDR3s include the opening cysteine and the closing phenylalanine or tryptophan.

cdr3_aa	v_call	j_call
CASRLTLLGVSTEAFF	TRBV3-1	TRBJ1-1
CASRFRGAKEKLFF	TRBV6-1	TRBJ1-4
CASSWWGADSPLHF	TRBV5-1	TRBJ1-6
CASSARTVQETQYF	TRBV2	TRBJ2-5
CASSPRGTGNTIYF	TRBV3-1	TRBJ1-3
CASSYRTSGSLPYNEQFF	TRBV6-5	TRBJ2-1
CASSLGGGFQPQHF	TRBV12-3/TRBV12-4	TRBJ1-5
CANQGRTGGTGELFF	TRBV2	TRBJ2-2
CATSLNRDGGRNTQYF	TRBV24-1	TRBJ2-3
CASSQRENTEAFF	TRBV6-2/TRBV6-3	TRBJ1-1
CASRRDASYNEQFF	TRBV2	TRBJ2-1
CATATSGKSDEQYF	TRBV24-1	TRBJ2-7
CASSQSEEAFF	TRBV4-1	TRBJ1-1
CASSSYGLADDNEQFF	TRBV6-1	TRBJ2-1
CAITGQMCGYTF	TRBV27	TRBJ1-2
CASSTGLASTGELFF	TRBV27	TRBJ2-2
CASSSVFSTWELFF	TRBV11-2	TRBJ2-2
CASSASGGSSYEQYF	TRBV27	TRBJ2-7
CASSGQGFGYTF	TRBV12-3/TRBV12-4	TRBJ1-2
CASSLVQDSPLHF	TRBV5-4	TRBJ1-6
CASSITSGELSYNEQFF	TRBV19	TRBJ2-1
CASSDSKTGDYNEQFF	TRBV6-5	TRBJ2-1
CSAGRTGYGEQYF	TRBV20-1	TRBJ2-7
CSTRTRGVLGDWASRYNEQFF	TRBV20-1	TRBJ2-1
CSAAGTKNTGELFF	TRBV20-1	TRBJ2-2
CASSFAPWGHDEQYF	TRBV27	TRBJ2-7
CSSSSRTNSPLHF	TRBV28	TRBJ1-6
CATDEQYF	TRBV6-1	TRBJ2-7
CASSPSDRNRNEQFF	TRBV6-4	TRBJ2-1
CASSEIGPSYGYTF	TRBV6-1	TRBJ1-2
CASRDTSGTGELFF	TRBV6-1	TRBJ2-2
CAWSTGAPGTQHF	TRBV30	TRBJ1-5
CASSSAEVRSSYEQYF	TRBV28	TRBJ2-7
CASSPADTQYF	TRBV9	TRBJ2-3
CASSEGTGVPTSETQYF	TRBV6-1	TRBJ2-5
CASSAEGVKGEKLFF	TRBV9	TRBJ1-4
CASSWDRGRVGELFF	TRBV12-3/TRBV12-4	TRBJ2-2
CSAHRAGGEKLFF	TRBV20-1	TRBJ1-4
CASSRRAVFPYEQYF	TRBV11-3	TRBJ2-7
CASSPLVNTGELFF	TRBV7-6	TRBJ2-2
CASSLDLEQYF	TRBV7-2	TRBJ2-7
CASSEGGTGYEKLFF	TRBV6-1	TRBJ1-4